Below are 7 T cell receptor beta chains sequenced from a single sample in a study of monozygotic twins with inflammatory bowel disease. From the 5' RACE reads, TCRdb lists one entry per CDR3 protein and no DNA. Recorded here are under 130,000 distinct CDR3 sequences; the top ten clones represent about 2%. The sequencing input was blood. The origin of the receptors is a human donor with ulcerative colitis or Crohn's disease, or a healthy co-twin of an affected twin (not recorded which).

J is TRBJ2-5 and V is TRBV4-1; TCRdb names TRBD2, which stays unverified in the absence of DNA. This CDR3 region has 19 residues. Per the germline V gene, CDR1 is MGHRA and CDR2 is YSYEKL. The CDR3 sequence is CASSHPGLAGGPNQETQYF.

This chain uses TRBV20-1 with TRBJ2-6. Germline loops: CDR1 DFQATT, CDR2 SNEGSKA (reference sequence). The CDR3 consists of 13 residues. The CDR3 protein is CSADGEWANVLTF.

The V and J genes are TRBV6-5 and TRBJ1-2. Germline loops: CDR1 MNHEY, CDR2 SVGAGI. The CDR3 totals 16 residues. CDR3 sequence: CASSYSMAEINYGYTF.

The CDR3 is CASRTGTGSNEQYF. J is TRBJ2-7 and V is TRBV5-1; the D gene TCRdb calls, TRBD1, cannot be checked with no DNA. From germline, CDR1 is SGHRS and CDR2 YFSETQ. This CDR3 has 14 amino acids.

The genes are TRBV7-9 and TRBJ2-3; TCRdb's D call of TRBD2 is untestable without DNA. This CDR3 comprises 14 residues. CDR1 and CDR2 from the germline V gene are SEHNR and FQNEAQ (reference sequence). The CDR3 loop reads CASSSLGRTDTQYF.

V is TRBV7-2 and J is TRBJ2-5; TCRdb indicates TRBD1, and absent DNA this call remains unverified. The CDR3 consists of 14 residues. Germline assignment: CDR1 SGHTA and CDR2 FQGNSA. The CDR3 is CASSSLTGWETQYF.

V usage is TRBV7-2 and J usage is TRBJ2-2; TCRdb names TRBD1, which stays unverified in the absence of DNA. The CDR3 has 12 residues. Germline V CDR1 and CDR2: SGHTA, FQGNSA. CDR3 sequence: CANDRGTGELFF.